This TCR beta chain was captured by sequencing in a study of identifying expanded T cells in peripheral blood. The CDR3 contains 16 residues. V was shortened by 6 bases and J by 1 base, with 15 bases between the two germline ends. Germline assignment: CDR1 KGHSH and CDR2 LQKENI. TCRdb keeps only in-frame clones here, not all; method: immunoSEQ multiplex PCR. The table includes 80,000 to 90,000 clones, 70% to 90% detected once. V is TRBV18 and J is TRBJ1-4; D is perhaps TRBD1 (5 bases). The specimen was blood. The TCR sequence derives from a person aged 18-70 years in good health. The CDR3 protein is CASSKWGLETNEKLFF. CDR3 coding DNA: TGTGCCAGCTCCAAGTGGGGACTGGAAACTAATGAAAAACTGTTTTTT.